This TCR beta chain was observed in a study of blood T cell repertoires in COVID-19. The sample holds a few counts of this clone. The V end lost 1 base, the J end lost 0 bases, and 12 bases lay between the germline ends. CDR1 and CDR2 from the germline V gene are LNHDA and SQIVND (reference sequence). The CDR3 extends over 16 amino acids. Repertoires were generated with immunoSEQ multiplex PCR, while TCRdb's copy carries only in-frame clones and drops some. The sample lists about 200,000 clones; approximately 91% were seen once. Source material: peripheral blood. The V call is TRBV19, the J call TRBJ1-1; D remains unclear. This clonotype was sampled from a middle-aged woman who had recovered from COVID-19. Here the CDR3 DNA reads TGTGCCAGTAGTATAGTTCCCAGCGTCATGAACACTGAAGCTTTCTTT. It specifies CASSIVPSVMNTEAFF.